In its sample, the clone carrying this T cell receptor (beta chain) was seen a few times. Its antigen remains unknown. Trimming shortened V by 1 base and J by 4 bases, and 13 bases separated the two germline ends. Germline V gene data show CDR1 as MGHRA and CDR2 as YSYEKL. The CDR3 consists of 15 residues. Investigators excluded patients with uncontrolled infection, other autoimmune disease, pregnancy or lactation. From RNA transcripts, TCR beta CDR3 regions were amplified. TCR CDR3 underwent first-round RT-PCR with the HTBI primer set. One entry per CDR3 protein results from TCRdb running MiXCR on the multiplex PCR reads. The repertoire holds around 540,000 distinct CDR3 sequences, with approximately 44% as singletons. The data are from a study of T cells in Graves' hyperthyroidism and ophthalmopathy. Study observations and caveats: Ophthalmopathy, which appeared later, was predicted by the model a median around 6.9 months before onset. Within blood appeared most thyroid clonotypes that had expanded above 0.001. A 13 V-J signature model discriminated ophthalmopathy versus stable hyperthyroidism.

The gene calls are TRBV4-1 and TRBJ1-1, with a tentative D call TRBD1 (6 bases). The receptor was derived from a woman aged 18-30 years with Graves' hyperthyroidism. Sequenced material: peripheral blood or thyroid tissue (not recorded which). In nucleotides, the CDR3 is TGCGCCAGCAGCCAAGTAATCGGGGGGCTCACTGAAGCTTTCTTT. Protein: CASSQVIGGLTEAFF.